This passage covers 19 T cell receptor beta chains from one sample sequenced in a study of cytomegalovirus exposure and HLA in healthy donors (dated by TCRdb to about 2017). Library method: the immunoSEQ multiplex PCR assay. The multiplex PCR relied on a mix of 60 forward primers for TCR Vbeta segments and 13 reverse primers for TCR Jbeta segments. In its TCRdb copy, this immuneACCESS table keeps in-frame sequences only and misses some clones. Where compared with another copy, unresolved V genes explain less than half of these, and the others have no known cause. The sample includes approximately 120,000 clones, with more than 65% observed a single time. About 13% of the sample is held by the ten biggest clonotypes. The source material was PBMCs. The receptors derive from a woman aged 40 to 55 in good health and CMV-seropositive.

The genes are TRBV5-8 and TRBJ2-6; D is undetermined. Germline CDR1 SGHTS, CDR2 YDEGEE. The CDR3 is 15 amino acids. Trimming left V 3 bases short and J 0 bases short, with 7 bases between. This chain's CDR3 is CASSWHISGANVLTF. The CDR3 DNA follows: TGTGCCAGCAGCTGGCACATCTCTGGGGCCAACGTCCTGACTTTC.

The gene calls are TRBV2 and TRBJ2-7, with TRBD2 matching 11 bases. The CDR3 has 15 amino acids. V was pared by 8 bases and J by 5 bases, with 11 bases of the junction left unmatched. Germline V gives CDR1 SNHLY, CDR2 FYNNEI. The CDR3 DNA reads TGTGCCAGCTCCCCTCTAGCGGGGGGCAGGAACGAGCAGTACTTC. It is translated as CASSPLAGGRNEQYF.

V usage is TRBV4-1 and J usage is TRBJ2-7, with D possibly being TRBD2 (5 bases). The ends were cut back, 1 base at V and 1 base at J, with 8 bases in the middle. The CDR3 is 14 amino acids. Looked up from germline, CDR1 is MGHRA and CDR2 is YSYEKL. CDR3 loop: CASSQARDSYEQYF. CDR3 nucleotide sequence: TGCGCCAGCAGCCAAGCCCGGGATTCCTACGAGCAGTACTTC.

A few counts support this clone. The rearrangement uses TRBV30 and TRBJ1-5, with a weak D call TRBD1 (6 bases). V was trimmed by 0 bases and J by 6 bases, leaving 9 bases between them. Per the germline V gene, CDR1 is GTSNPN and CDR2 is SVGIG (reference sequence). The CDR3 is 13 residues long. CDR3 loop: CAWSVLGAQPQHF. The CDR3 region has the DNA TGTGCCTGGAGTGTGCTGGGGGCTCAGCCCCAGCATTTT. The full variable domain, rest sourced from reference TRBV30 and TRBJ1-5, is SQTIHQWPATLVQPVGSPLSLECTVEGTSNPNLYWYRQAAGRGLQLLFYSVGIGQISSEVPQNLSASRPQDRQFILSSKKLLLSDSGFYLCAWSVLGAQPQHFGDGTRLSIL.

The rearrangement uses TRBV6-6 and TRBJ2-3, with 8 bases lining up with TRBD1. Germline V lookup: CDR1 MNHNY, CDR2 SVGAGI (reference sequence). Germline trimming cut 5 bases from V and 7 bases from J; bases unmatched to any gene: 5. The CDR3 runs to 13 residues. The CDR3 coding sequence is TGTGCCAGCAGTCGGACAGGGAGCAATACGCAGTATTTT. Residues: CASSRTGSNTQYF.

This sequence joins TRBV15 and TRBJ1-5; 9 nucleotides agree with TRBD1. V shed 1 base, J shed 4 bases, and the junction held 5 bases outside the gene matches. In germline, CDR1 is LNHNV, CDR2 YYDKDF (reference sequence). The length of the CDR3 is 16 residues. The CDR3 region has the DNA TGTGCCACCAGCAGAGTTCGGACAGGGGTTAATCAGCCCCAGCATTTT. This gives the protein CATSRVRTGVNQPQHF.

V and J are TRBV4-1 and TRBJ2-6; TRBD2 might be the D (6 bases). Between the trimmed V and J ends, which lost 4 bases and 4 bases, there was a span of 14 bases. Germline assignment: CDR1 MGHRA and CDR2 YSYEKL. The CDR3 is made up of 16 amino acids. The CDR3 DNA reads TGCGCCAGCAGCCGAACCGGAGGGGCCGGGGCCAACGTCCTGACTTTC. As protein: CASSRTGGAGANVLTF.

The rearrangement joins TRBV28 to TRBJ2-3, with TRBD2 matching 11 bases. Germline V lookup: CDR1 MDHEN, CDR2 SYDVKM. V lost 5 bases, J lost 5 bases, and 15 bases stayed unmatched. The CDR3 length is 18 residues. The chain's CDR3 is CASSGGTSGSSIGDTQYF. CDR3 nucleotides: TGTGCCAGCAGTGGGGGGACTAGCGGTTCCAGTATTGGAGATACGCAGTATTTT.

The chain is built from TRBV6-5 and TRBJ2-7, with 10 bases identical to TRBD1. The CDR3 has 14 amino acids. From germline, CDR1 is MNHEY and CDR2 SVGAGI. Trimming took 6 bases from V and 6 from J; bases not matched to a gene: 8. The DNA of the CDR3 is TGTGCCAGCAGGTCCGGGACAGGGGTTAGCGAGCAGTACTTC. Residues: CASRSGTGVSEQYF.

V gene TRBV29-1 combines with J gene TRBJ1-2, with 8 nucleotides matching TRBD1. J gave up 3 bases and V 6 bases, and 6 bases lay outside the gene matches. The CDR3 covers 13 residues. Per germline, CDR1 SQVTM and CDR2 ANQGSEA. The CDR3 loop is CSVGDRGDYGYTF. The CDR3 nucleotides read TGCAGCGTAGGAGACAGGGGCGACTATGGCTACACCTTC.

This chain links TRBV10-2 with TRBJ2-2; a possible D gene is TRBD2 (5 bases). The germline V and J ends were trimmed by 6 bases and 1 base, with 15 bases remaining between them. The CDR3 covers 16 residues. CDR1 and CDR2 from the germline V gene are WSHSY and SAAADI. The CDR3 DNA is TGCGCCAGCAGGGACTTGAGAGGGAGGAACACCGGGGAGCTGTTTTTT. Translating it yields CASRDLRGRNTGELFF.

This clone was recorded a few times. The chain is built from TRBV6-6 and TRBJ1-2, with D hard to call. In germline, CDR1 is MNHNY, CDR2 SVGAGI (reference sequence). This CDR3 has 14 amino acids. V was clipped by 0 bases and J by 4 bases, with 9 bases between them. The CDR3 DNA reads as TGTGCCAGCAGTTACTCTCCAGCGACCTATGGCTACACCTTC. Translating gives CASSYSPATYGYTF.

With regard to this clone: The sample carries other DNA sequences with the same CDR3. This chain connects TRBV4-1 to TRBJ1-3, with D unresolved. CDR1 and CDR2 from the germline V gene are MGHRA and YSYEKL. The V gene lost 2 bases and the J gene lost 4 bases, with 6 bases spanning the gap. The CDR3 length is 13 residues. For the CDR3, the DNA is TGCGCCAGCAGCCAAACCAGAGGAAACACCATATATTTT. It specifies CASSQTRGNTIYF.

V usage is TRBV7-2 and J usage is TRBJ1-2, with D perhaps TRBD1 (6 bases). From germline, CDR1 is SGHTA and CDR2 FQGNSA. The CDR3 is 15 amino acids. V was clipped by 5 bases and J by 6 bases, with 19 bases between them. The CDR3 coding sequence is TGTGCCAGCAGCCCTCCTCCGACAGGTTCCCATGGCTACACCTTC. Protein sequence: CASSPPPTGSHGYTF.

This clone has just one count. The CDR3 sequence: CASSQPGLARETQYF. CDR3 nucleotides: TGTGCCAGCTCACAACCGGGACTAGCAAGAGAGACCCAGTACTTC. The chain is built from TRBV18 and TRBJ2-5; 9 positions match TRBD2. From germline, CDR1 is KGHSH and CDR2 LQKENI. The CDR3 runs 15 residues. The V segment lost 4 bases and the J segment 4 bases; nucleotides outside the gene matches: 7. Filled out from reference TRBV18 and TRBJ2-5, the complete variable domain reads NAGVMQNPRHLVRRRGQEARLRCSPMKGHSHVYWYRQLPEEGLKFMVYLQKENIIDESGMPKERFSAEFPKEGPSILRIQQVVRGDSAAYFCASSQPGLARETQYFGPGTRLLVL.

This clone was seen a handful of times. CDR3 bases: TGTGCCAGCAGCTTAGTTGGGACAGGACTTTACGAGCAGTACTTC. Amino acids: CASSLVGTGLYEQYF. The rearrangement links TRBV11-3 to TRBJ2-7, with 8 bases fitting TRBD1. After removal of 1 base from V and 4 bases from J, the junction contained 6 bases not matched to a gene. This CDR3 has 15 amino acids. Germline-derived CDR1 and CDR2 are SGHNT and YENEEA. Combining the CDR3 with reference TRBV11-3 and TRBJ2-7 gives the whole variable domain EAGVVQSPRYKIIEKKQPVAFWCNPISGHNTLYWYLQNLGQGPELLIRYENEEAVDDSQLPKDRFSAERLKGVDSTLKIQPAELGDSAVYLCASSLVGTGLYEQYFGPGTRLTVT.

This clone was recorded only once. CDR3 protein: CATSRGDRGPMNTEAFF. In DNA, the CDR3 is TGTGCCACCAGCAGAGGTGACAGGGGCCCTATGAACACTGAAGCTTTCTTT. This chain connects TRBV15 to TRBJ1-1, with 8 bases fitting TRBD1. Per the germline V gene, CDR1 is LNHNV and CDR2 is YYDKDF (reference sequence). This CDR3 has 17 amino acids. V trimming: 1 base; J trimming: 0 bases; junction bases outside the gene matches: 7.

The rearrangement joins TRBV15 to TRBJ2-1; D is perhaps TRBD2 (7 bases). This CDR3 is built from 15 residues. Trimming stripped 2 bases from V and 8 bases from J, with 16 bases between. CDR1 is LNHNV, CDR2 YYDKDF, per germline (reference sequence). CDR3 loop: CATSRRTAGSHEQFF. In DNA, the CDR3 is TGTGCCACCAGCAGACGGACAGCGGGGAGTCATGAGCAGTTCTTC.

The J gene is TRBJ2-1, the V gene TRBV20-1; 7 nucleotides match TRBD2. The CDR3 is 11 amino acids. The V and J ends lost 5 bases and 9 bases, in that order; junction bases with no gene match: 4. The germline CDR1 and CDR2 sequences are DFQATT and SNEGSKA (reference sequence). CDR3 in amino acids: CSAWTRSEQFF. CDR3 coding DNA: TGCAGTGCTTGGACTAGGAGTGAGCAGTTCTTC.